The 18 T cell receptor beta chains in this list originate from one sample, sequenced in a study of CD8 T cells in ankylosing spondylitis (dated by TCRdb to about 2017). Here is what the overall study found, with its caveats: Blood from ankylosing spondylitis patients appeared to be characterized by a TCR beta motif made up of several highly homologous amino acid variants.

Preparation of the library involved 5' RACE. TCRdb shows the sequencer as Illumina HiSeq 2500. TCRdb itself trimmed the public reads at Q25 with fastp, ran MiXCR and retained productive beta chains. Each record represents a unique CDR3 protein, reported with the most common genes and DNA among its rows. The sample has approximately 500,000 distinct CDR3 sequences on record, more than 9.5% of them singletons. The ten top clones hold about 6.5% of the sample. Their cognate antigens are unknown. The source material was blood, either unsorted or a sorted T cell fraction (not recorded which). The receptor set was obtained from a male donor with ankylosing spondylitis.

This CDR3 is CSAPYGGGDTGELFF. For the CDR3, the DNA is TGCAGTGCCCCTTATGGGGGAGGGGACACCGGGGAGCTGTTTTTT. This rearrangement joins TRBV20-1 to TRBJ2-2; 7 bases align to TRBD2. Trimming took 6 bases from V and 3 from J; bases not matched to a gene: 10. The CDR3 is made up of 15 amino acids. CDR1 is DFQATT and CDR2 is SNEGSKA in the germline V gene (reference sequence).

In its sample, this clonotype was seen a few times. The V gene is TRBV5-5, the J gene TRBJ2-1; no firm D call. V dropped 0 bases and J dropped 6 bases, with 16 bases sitting between them. Germline V gives CDR1 SGHKS, CDR2 YYEKEE (reference sequence). CDR3 size: 16 residues. CDR3 loop: CASSLGPTNTINEQFF. CDR3 nucleotides: TGTGCCAGCAGCTTGGGACCGACGAACACAATCAATGAGCAGTTCTTC.

The genes are TRBV15 and TRBJ2-3, with D tentatively TRBD2 (6 bases). The CDR3 extends over 14 amino acids. Germline V CDR1 and CDR2: LNHNV, YYDKDF (reference sequence). V dropped 0 bases and J dropped 8 bases, with 12 bases sitting between them. In DNA form, the CDR3 reads TGTGCCACCAGCAGAGATGTGGCGGAGGGTACGCAGTATTTT. This translates into CATSRDVAEGTQYF.

This clonotype was observed a few times. The V and J genes are TRBV7-9 and TRBJ2-1; D unresolved. The CDR3 extends over 13 amino acids. The ends were cut back, 7 bases at V and 2 bases at J, with 9 bases in the middle. Per the germline V gene, CDR1 is SEHNR and CDR2 is FQNEAQ (reference sequence). The DNA for the CDR3 is TGTGCCAGCACCCCTTTGACCTACAATGAGCAGTTCTTC. Amino acids: CASTPLTYNEQFF. The full variable domain, completed using reference TRBV7-9 and TRBJ2-1, is DTGVSQNPRHKITKRGQNVTFRCDPISEHNRLYWYRQTLGQGPEFLTYFQNEAQLEKSRLLSDRFSAERPKGSFSTLEIQRTEQGDSAMYLCASTPLTYNEQFFGPGTRLTVL.

This clonotype has a count of ten or more. V and J are TRBV28 and TRBJ2-7, with TRBD1 identical over 7 bases. Trimming took 6 bases from V and 2 from J; bases not matched to a gene: 7. This CDR3 spans 14 amino acids. Germline V lookup: CDR1 MDHEN, CDR2 SYDVKM. In DNA, the CDR3 is TGTGCCAGCAGCCTCCGGACAGGCACCTACGAGCAGTACTTC. It translates to CASSLRTGTYEQYF. Supplemented by reference TRBV28 and TRBJ2-7, the full variable domain reads DVKVTQSSRYLVKRTGEKVFLECVQDMDHENMFWYRQDPGLGLRLIYFSYDVKMKEKGDIPEGYSVSREKKERFSLILESASTNQTSMYLCASSLRTGTYEQYFGPGTRLTVT.

The V gene is TRBV6-1, the J gene TRBJ1-2; 12 positions match TRBD1. The junction had 8 bases not matched to a gene; V was cut back by 4 bases and J by 8 bases. This CDR3 is built from 15 residues. In germline, CDR1 is MNHNS, CDR2 SASEGT. This chain's CDR3 is CASSVRDRGREGYTF. The CDR3 DNA sequence: TGTGCCAGCAGTGTGCGGGACAGGGGGCGTGAAGGCTACACCTTC.

The sample holds many counts of this clonotype. This chain uses TRBV4-1 with TRBJ2-1; perhaps TRBD2 as D (5 bases). This CDR3 comprises 16 residues. The V gene's germline CDR1 is MGHRA and CDR2 YSYEKL. V was pared by 1 base and J by 4 bases, with 14 bases between. This chain's CDR3 is CASSQAATTYYNEQFF. For the CDR3, the DNA is TGCGCCAGCAGCCAAGCCGCGACTACATATTACAATGAGCAGTTCTTC.

This clonotype was found a few times. The V gene is TRBV3-1, the J gene TRBJ2-5; D is unresolved. Germline V CDR1 and CDR2: LGHDT, YNNKEL (reference sequence). CDR3 length: 14 amino acids. Trimming took off 0 bases at V and 4 bases at J, with 9 bases between the two ends. DNA for the CDR3: TGTGCCAGCAGCCAAGAGCCTATTTCAGAGACCCAGTACTTC. Translating it yields CASSQEPISETQYF.

The chain uses TRBV5-5 and TRBJ2-7, with TRBD2 as a possible D gene (5 bases). The CDR3 runs to 17 residues. Germline CDR1 is SGHKS and CDR2 is YYEKEE (reference sequence). The germline V and J ends were trimmed by 2 bases and 4 bases, with 22 bases remaining between them. CDR3 amino acids: CASSFVLGSIIEYEQYF. CDR3 sequence (DNA): TGTGCCAGCAGCTTCGTTTTGGGGAGTATTATCGAATACGAGCAGTACTTC.

In its sample, this clonotype was seen many times. The chain is built from TRBV5-6 and TRBJ2-5, with D uncertain. V was cut by 4 bases and J by 5 bases, with 6 bases left in between. The CDR3 is 11 amino acids. Germline CDR1 SGHDT, CDR2 YYEEEE. The CDR3 protein is CASSVRETQYF. As DNA, the CDR3 is TGTGCCAGCAGCGTACGGGAGACCCAGTACTTC.

The table lists this clonotype with a few counts. The V and J genes are TRBV5-1 and TRBJ2-5; no clear D. CDR1 SGHRS and CDR2 YFSETQ come from the germline V gene. The V end lost 3 bases, the J end lost 5 bases, and 17 bases lay between the germline ends. The CDR3 is 15 residues long. The CDR3 loop reads CASSSGLAFRETQYF. The CDR3 nucleotides read TGCGCCAGCAGCTCCGGGCTCGCTTTTAGGGAGACCCAGTACTTC.

The genes are TRBV4-1 and TRBJ2-7; 7 bases map to TRBD1. The length of the CDR3 is 12 residues. V lost 4 bases, J lost 6 bases, and 3 bases stayed unmatched. CDR1 is MGHRA and CDR2 is YSYEKL in the germline V gene. The CDR3 reads CASSLKGAEQYV. CDR3 nucleotides: TGCGCCAGCAGCCTAAAGGGGGCCGAGCAGTACGTC.

This clonotype came up many times. This chain connects TRBV9 to TRBJ2-1; 8 bases fit TRBD2. Germline loops: CDR1 SGDLS, CDR2 YYNGEE. V was pared by 0 bases and J by 5 bases, with 4 bases of the junction left unmatched. The CDR3 runs to 15 residues. The CDR3 coding sequence is TGTGCCAGCAGCGTAGCAAGCGGGGGCCACAATGAGCAGTTCTTC. It encodes CASSVASGGHNEQFF.

This clonotype was seen more than once but under ten times. The CDR3 loop is CASTRTNTGELFF. CDR3 bases: TGTGCCAGCACGCGGACGAACACCGGGGAGCTGTTTTTT. The genes are TRBV11-2 and TRBJ2-2; no firm D call. The V and J ends lost 7 bases and 0 bases respectively, with 6 bases between them. The germline V gene encodes CDR1 SGHAT and CDR2 FQNNGV. CDR3 size: 13 residues.

V gene TRBV20-1 combines with J gene TRBJ2-2; D possibly matches TRBD1 or TRBD2 (5 bases each). The V and J ends lost 6 bases and 2 bases respectively, with 16 bases between them. CDR1 is DFQATT, CDR2 SNEGSKA, per germline (reference sequence). The CDR3 contains 15 residues. The CDR3, as DNA: TGCAGTGCCAGCACAACGAGGGGAAACACCGGGGAGCTGTTTTTT. Protein sequence: CSASTTRGNTGELFF.

This clonotype has more than one count but fewer than ten. The chain joins TRBV7-2 to TRBJ1-1; unclear D gene. Trimming shortened V by 5 bases and J by 0 bases, and 13 bases separated the two germline ends. Germline V CDR1 and CDR2: SGHTA, FQGNSA. The CDR3 consists of 15 residues. The CDR3 region is CASSPRDRLNTEAFF. CDR3 sequence (DNA): TGTGCCAGCAGCCCTCGGGATCGGCTGAACACTGAAGCTTTCTTT.

The sample holds a few counts of this clonotype. The CDR3 nucleotides are TGTGCCAGCAGCCAAGAGCTGGGCACGGGCACTGAAGCTTTCTTT. Translation: CASSQELGTGTEAFF. The rearrangement links TRBV3-1 to TRBJ1-1, with no clear D. The CDR3 has 15 residues. CDR1 LGHDT and CDR2 YNNKEL come from the germline V gene (reference sequence). Trimming took 0 bases from V and 4 from J, leaving 12 bases between them.

This clonotype has a handful of counts. V gene TRBV7-9 combines with J gene TRBJ2-4, with unresolved D. Germline assignment: CDR1 SEHNR and CDR2 FQNEAQ (reference sequence). The CDR3 runs to 16 residues. V gave up 1 base and J gave up 3 bases, with 13 bases separating them. CDR3 in amino acids: CASSLDWWGSKNIQYF. CDR3 sequence (DNA): TGTGCCAGCAGCTTAGATTGGTGGGGAAGCAAAAACATTCAGTACTTC.